Below, 2 T cell receptor beta chains from the same sample are listed, as sequenced in a study of OX40 agonist ivuxolimab in advanced cancers. Some clones are missing from TCRdb's copy, which holds only in-frame ones; the method was immunoSEQ multiplex PCR. The sample yields about 100,000 clones, approximately 90% seen once. The material was CD4+ or CD8+ T cells sorted from blood, obtained in a trial of the OX40 agonist ivuxolimab. The receptors shown here come from an adult with an advanced solid tumor such as melanoma, head and neck, liver or kidney cancer.

V is TRBV27 and J is TRBJ2-1, with unresolved D. The CDR3 runs 14 residues. V was clipped by 8 bases and J by 6 bases, with 17 bases between them. Germline assignment: CDR1 MNHEY and CDR2 SMNVEV (reference sequence). CDR3 nucleotide sequence: TGTGCCAGCTCCCTGCAGCCCACTGGCAATGAGCAGTTCTTC. Translated, it gives CASSLQPTGNEQFF.

The rearrangement links TRBV28 to TRBJ1-2; the D gene is possibly TRBD1 (5 bases). The ends were cut back, 3 bases at V and 6 bases at J, with 14 bases in the middle. The CDR3 is made up of 14 amino acids. Germline V gives CDR1 MDHEN, CDR2 SYDVKM. CDR3 region: CASSFPQGTNGYTF. The CDR3 DNA sequence: TGTGCCAGCAGTTTCCCGCAGGGAACGAATGGCTACACCTTC.